The 17 T cell receptor beta chains presented below share a single source sample, sequenced in a study of response to subunit inactivated influenza vaccine. TCRdb recomputed calls from the RT-PCR reads with MiXCR, one row per CDR3 protein. The sample yields about 540,000 distinct CDR3 sequences, under 30% seen once. These records were also assigned to another study, of T cells expressing NK-cell markers. That study reports: 5'RACE template switching with UMIs generated TCR beta cDNA.

This specimen consisted of CD4+ T cells sorted from PBMCs, obtained 11 to 12 days after vaccination. Receptor source: a middle-aged man who received an inactivated influenza vaccine.

This clonotype came up a few times. The chain links TRBV10-2 to TRBJ2-5; the D gene could be TRBD1 or TRBD2 (7 bases each). Trimming removed 7 bases from V and 4 bases from J, with 19 bases in between. CDR1 and CDR2 (germline): WSHSY, SAAADI. The CDR3 consists of 15 residues. The chain's CDR3 is CASKKTGTNIETQYF. CDR3 coding DNA: TGCGCCAGCAAAAAGACAGGGACTAATATAGAGACCCAGTACTTC.

The sample holds many counts of this clonotype. The chain uses TRBV28 and TRBJ2-1; TRBD2 aligns across 9 bases. Germline loops: CDR1 MDHEN, CDR2 SYDVKM. The CDR3 length is 16 residues. V was pared by 4 bases and J by 3 bases, with 7 bases of the junction left unmatched. Here the CDR3 DNA reads TGTGCCAGCAGTTGGGTAGCGGGAGCGAACTACAATGAGCAGTTCTTC. Translated, it gives CASSWVAGANYNEQFF.

The CDR3 sequence is CASSFGQALNEQYF. CDR3 coding DNA: TGTGCCAGCTCATTCGGACAGGCCTTGAACGAGCAGTACTTC. The V and J genes are TRBV18 and TRBJ2-7; 7 nucleotides agree with TRBD1. The V gene's germline CDR1 is KGHSH and CDR2 LQKENI. Trimming removed 5 bases from V and 5 bases from J; junction bases left unmatched: 9. The CDR3 spans 14 residues.

The CDR3 sequence is CASTGAGGPTDTQYF. CDR3 in DNA: TGTGCCAGCACCGGAGCGGGAGGCCCCACAGATACGCAGTATTTT. The rearrangement joins TRBV2 to TRBJ2-3, with 9 positions matching TRBD2. The CDR3 is made up of 15 amino acids. With V trimmed by 7 bases and J by 2 bases, 7 bases remained unmatched. Germline CDR1 and CDR2: SNHLY and FYNNEI.

The CDR3 spells CASREPGRNNYGYTF. The CDR3 nucleotides are TGTGCCAGCAGGGAGCCGGGACGAAATAACTATGGCTACACCTTC. The chain carries TRBV6-1 and TRBJ1-2; perhaps TRBD1 as D (5 bases). Germline lookup yields CDR1 MNHNS and CDR2 SASEGT. The ends were cut back, 6 bases at V and 1 base at J, with 15 bases in the middle. The CDR3 is 15 residues long.

CDR3 nucleotides: TGTGCCAGCAGTTTATGGCGGCAGGGCTCGTTGAGTGGGGCCAACGTCCTGACTTTC. It translates to CASSLWRQGSLSGANVLTF. The chain combines TRBV12-3 or TRBV12-4 with TRBJ2-6; weak D call: TRBD1 (5 bases). The ends were cut back, 2 bases at V and 3 bases at J, with 20 bases in the middle. The CDR3 is 19 residues long.

The chain is built from TRBV4-2 and TRBJ2-3; D may be TRBD2 (5 bases). CDR1 is LGHNA, CDR2 YNFKEQ, per germline. The CDR3 runs to 18 residues. The ends were cut back, 0 bases at V and 1 base at J, with 17 bases in the middle. CDR3 DNA sequence: TGTGCCAGCAGCCAAGAGTTTGTAGGGAGTGGCGGCACAGATACGCAGTATTTT. This gives the protein CASSQEFVGSGGTDTQYF.

This clonotype was observed a handful of times. The V and J genes are TRBV3-1 and TRBJ1-5; D might be TRBD1 (6 bases). CDR1 is LGHDT and CDR2 is YNNKEL in the germline V gene (reference sequence). The CDR3 runs 15 residues. V lost 6 bases to trimming and J lost 1 base, with 13 bases between them. CDR3 DNA: TGTGCCAGCAGGGACACAGGGAAGAGCAATCAGCCCCAGCATTTT. It specifies CASRDTGKSNQPQHF.

This chain uses TRBV6-1 with TRBJ2-2; TRBD1 matches at 7 bases. Unmatched junction bases numbered 11, after V lost 7 bases and J lost 3 bases. The CDR3 is made up of 16 amino acids. Germline loops: CDR1 MNHNS, CDR2 SASEGT. CDR3 sequence reads: CASKSGQLFHTGELFF. The CDR3 DNA is TGTGCCAGCAAGTCGGGACAGCTCTTTCACACCGGGGAGCTGTTTTTT.

This clonotype turned up a few times. The chain has TRBV4-3 and TRBJ2-7; D is uncertain. Trimming took 6 bases from V and 5 from J, leaving 23 bases between them. Looked up from germline, CDR1 is LGHNA and CDR2 is YSLEER. CDR3 length equals 16 residues. Here the CDR3 reads CASRELVRQCFHEQYF. CDR3 sequence (DNA): TGCGCCAGCAGGGAGCTGGTGAGGCAGTGTTTCCACGAGCAGTACTTC.

This clonotype was found a few times. This chain links TRBV7-8 with TRBJ1-1, with a tentative D call TRBD1 (5 bases). The CDR3 totals 15 residues. Germline V lookup: CDR1 SGHVS, CDR2 FQNEAQ. V lost 5 bases and J lost 0, with 13 bases in between. The CDR3 is CASSIRDSMNTEAFF. The CDR3 DNA reads TGTGCCAGCAGCATCCGGGACTCAATGAACACTGAAGCTTTCTTT.

The CDR3 coding sequence is TGTGCCTGGGGGGTAGGGGAGACCCAGTACTTC. Protein sequence: CAWGVGETQYF. V and J are TRBV30 and TRBJ2-5; no clear D. Germline V gives CDR1 GTSNPN, CDR2 SVGIG (reference sequence). CDR3 length: 11 amino acids. V shed 5 bases and J shed 5 bases, with 9 bases lying between them.

The chain has TRBV12-3 or TRBV12-4 and TRBJ2-2; D not certain. CDR3 size: 13 residues. The V end lost 6 bases, the J end lost 7 bases, and 12 bases lay between the germline ends. The CDR3 loop reads CASSQTSGGELFF. CDR3 nucleotides: TGTGCCAGCAGCCAGACTTCGGGCGGGGAGCTGTTTTTT.

J is TRBJ2-1 and V is TRBV20-1; 7 bases line up with TRBD1. The V gene's germline CDR1 is DFQATT and CDR2 SNEGSKA (reference sequence). The CDR3 consists of 15 residues. Losses at the gene ends were 6 bases for V and 1 base for J; bases not matched to a gene: 9. This CDR3 reads CSAKTGSGSYNEQFF. The CDR3 nucleotides are TGCAGTGCGAAGACAGGGTCAGGGTCCTACAATGAGCAGTTCTTC.

This chain uses TRBV7-8 with TRBJ1-3; D unresolved. With 1 base removed from V and 0 bases from J, the gap between germline ends came to 13 bases. The CDR3 length is 17 residues. From germline, CDR1 is SGHVS and CDR2 FQNEAQ. CDR3 amino acids: CASSLVLAGLSGNTIYF. The CDR3, as DNA: TGTGCCAGCAGCTTAGTTCTAGCGGGCCTCTCTGGAAACACCATATATTTT.

This chain joins TRBV15 and TRBJ2-7; D remains unclear. The V gene's germline CDR1 is LNHNV and CDR2 YYDKDF (reference sequence). There are 13 residues in the CDR3. Trimming removed 1 base from V and 1 base from J, with 5 bases in between. CDR3 sequence: CATSRASSYEQYF. The CDR3 DNA follows: TGTGCCACCAGCAGAGCCAGTTCCTACGAGCAGTACTTC.

Only a few counts were recorded for this clonotype. The chain joins TRBV12-3 or TRBV12-4 to TRBJ2-1; D is possibly TRBD1 (5 bases). Trimming removed 5 bases from V and 2 bases from J, with 16 bases in between. The CDR3 has 16 residues. DNA of the CDR3: TGTGCCAGCAGTCTCCCCCAAGGGGTGGCCTACAATGAGCAGTTCTTC. It codes for CASSLPQGVAYNEQFF.